The entry that follows covers one T cell receptor beta chain sequence. Its antigen is as yet unknown. This record belongs to a study of Ad26.COV2.S vaccination and SARS-CoV-2 variants. Overall study findings and caveats: Breadth measured for non-spike TCRs was similar across vaccine and placebo recipients. Participants in the vaccine arm had higher spike-specific TCR breadth; placebo recipients had lower.

This table comes from immunoSEQ multiplex PCR, and its TCRdb copy is limited to in-frame clones, with some not included. The table shows some 250,000 clones, with approximately 90% occurring only once. Described treatment: 19 received Ad26.COV2.S at low or high dose, single or two shots; 5 received placebo; per-sample allocation not given. Material that was analyzed had been drawn on day 63 after the first vaccine or placebo injection. An Ad26 vector expressing Wuhan-strain SARS-CoV-2 spike served as the vaccine. This clonotype originated in a person aged 18-60 years who received the Ad26.COV2.S COVID-19 vaccine or a placebo. The material was peripheral blood, obtained in a trial of Ad26.COV2.S vaccine versus placebo.

CDR3 protein: CASSRSDEQYF. CDR3 DNA: TGTGCCAGCAGCCGATCCGACGAGCAGTACTTC. The chain links TRBV5-6 to TRBJ2-7; D is unclear. This CDR3 spans 11 amino acids. V shed 4 bases and J shed 5 bases, with 7 bases lying between them. CDR1 is SGHDT, CDR2 YYEEEE, per germline.